The 30 T cell receptor beta chains reported below all come from one sample, sequenced in a study of T cells in Graves' hyperthyroidism and ophthalmopathy. Amplified TCR beta CDR3 regions derived from RNA transcripts. An initial round of RT-PCR targeting the TCR CDR3 relied on the HTBI primer set. TCRdb processed the multiplex PCR reads anew with MiXCR; each CDR3 protein has one entry. The table lists about 520,000 distinct CDR3 sequences, more than 20% of them singletons. Material: blood. The receptors were sampled from a young man with Graves' hyperthyroidism.

Comment on this clonotype: The junction does not match germline at one end; this may be a read error. V usage is TRBV6-4 and J usage is TRBJ1-1; a weak D match, TRBD1 (5 bases). The CDR3 sequence is 12 residues long. Per germline, CDR1 MRHNA and CDR2 SNTAGT. CDR3 sequence (DNA): TGTGCCAGCGTTTCAGGGAACACCGAAGCTTGCTTT. Translation: CASVSGNTEACF.

This clonotype came up many times. The chain joins TRBV11-2 to TRBJ2-7, with 7 bases that match TRBD1. The CDR3 spans 14 residues. Per the germline V gene, CDR1 is SGHAT and CDR2 is FQNNGV. Trimming removed 1 base from V and 6 bases from J; junction bases left unmatched: 6. CDR3: CASSLVGTVPEQYF. The CDR3 DNA follows: TGTGCCAGCAGCTTAGTCGGGACAGTTCCCGAGCAGTACTTC.

This clonotype was detected ten times or more. V and J are TRBV19 and TRBJ1-2, with 7 bases that match TRBD1. V shed 7 bases, J shed 4 bases, and the junction held 9 bases outside the gene matches. This CDR3 is built from 14 residues. Germline V gives CDR1 LNHDA, CDR2 SQIVND (reference sequence). The CDR3 DNA sequence: TGTGCCAGTACTCCGACAGGGTCGTCCTATGGCTACACCTTC. This sequence encodes CASTPTGSSYGYTF.

This clonotype was counted only a few times. The chain joins TRBV19 to TRBJ1-5, with 9 nucleotides matching TRBD1. This CDR3 spans 14 amino acids. Germline assignment: CDR1 LNHDA and CDR2 SQIVND (reference sequence). After removal of 8 bases from V and 4 bases from J, the junction contained 6 bases not matched to a gene. This chain's CDR3 is CASAGTGRNQPQHF. The CDR3, as DNA: TGTGCCAGTGCCGGGACAGGGCGGAATCAGCCCCAGCATTTT.

This clonotype was seen many times. The chain has TRBV10-3 and TRBJ2-5, with D unresolved. The CDR3 runs to 12 residues. Trimming cost V 3 bases and J 3 bases, with 5 bases left between them. Germline-derived CDR1 and CDR2 are ENHRY and SYGVKD. CDR3 nucleotides: TGTGCCATCAGTGACACGGAAGAGACCCAGTACTTC. It encodes CAISDTEETQYF.

V and J are TRBV3-1 and TRBJ2-7, with 9 bases fitting TRBD2. Germline CDR1 is LGHDT and CDR2 is YNNKEL (reference sequence). J gave up 4 bases and V 0 bases, and 13 bases lay outside the gene matches. The CDR3 totals 18 residues. For the CDR3, the DNA is TGTGCCAGCAGCCAAGATTCGGCTAGCGGGACATACAATTACGAGCAGTACTTC. Translation: CASSQDSASGTYNYEQYF.

A few counts support this clonotype. The gene calls are TRBV5-6 and TRBJ2-7, with D maybe TRBD1 (6 bases). Germline CDR1 and CDR2: SGHDT and YYEEEE. The CDR3 spans 14 residues. Trimming pared 3 bases from V and 0 bases from J, leaving 10 bases between. The DNA for the CDR3 is TGTGCCAGCAGCTCACAGGGTCCCTCCTACGAGCAGTACTTC. Its protein is CASSSQGPSYEQYF. Using reference TRBV5-6 and TRBJ2-7 for the parts outside the CDR3, the full variable domain is DAGVTQSPTHLIKTRGQQVTLRCSPKSGHDTVSWYQQALGQGPQFIFQYYEEEERQRGNFPDRFSGHQFPNYSSELNVNALLLGDSALYLCASSSQGPSYEQYFGPGTRLTVT.

There are many counts of this clonotype. The chain combines TRBV30 with TRBJ2-7; D is undetermined. The V gene's germline CDR1 is GTSNPN and CDR2 SVGIG (reference sequence). The CDR3 covers 16 residues. V dropped 7 bases and J dropped 3 bases, with 25 bases sitting between them. The CDR3 is CASAPVHTTLGYEQYF. The CDR3 DNA follows: TGTGCCTCCGCTCCGGTACACACGACCCTCGGCTACGAGCAGTACTTC.

This clonotype was seen at least ten times. The V gene is TRBV6-1, the J gene TRBJ2-5; possibly TRBD1 or TRBD2 for D (5 bases each). V was trimmed by 6 bases and J by 5 bases, leaving 16 bases between them. CDR1 MNHNS and CDR2 SASEGT come from the germline V gene. CDR3 length: 14 amino acids. The CDR3 DNA is TGTGCCAGCAGCCCCAGCCCCGAGGGGGAGACCCAGTACTTC. Protein sequence: CASSPSPEGETQYF.

This clonotype was recorded at least ten times. The rearrangement joins TRBV4-1 to TRBJ1-2; TRBD1 matches at 8 bases. Germline CDR1 reads MGHRA; CDR2 reads YSYEKL. The junction had 8 bases not matched to a gene; V was cut back by 2 bases and J by 9 bases. CDR3 length: 14 amino acids. CDR3 sequence: CASSQPDRVISYTF. The CDR3 DNA sequence: TGCGCCAGCAGCCAACCGGACAGGGTTATAAGCTACACCTTC.

This clonotype has more than one count but fewer than ten. The chain combines TRBV28 with TRBJ2-2, with D perhaps TRBD2 (6 bases). Trimming shortened V by 6 bases and J by 6 bases, and 11 bases separated the two germline ends. The CDR3 extends over 13 amino acids. CDR1 is MDHEN and CDR2 is SYDVKM in the germline V gene. CDR3 sequence reads: CASRLGRPGELFF. CDR3 bases: TGTGCCAGCAGATTGGGGAGGCCCGGGGAGCTGTTTTTT. The full variable domain, its missing parts supplied by reference TRBV28 and TRBJ2-2, is DVKVTQSSRYLVKRTGEKVFLECVQDMDHENMFWYRQDPGLGLRLIYFSYDVKMKEKGDIPEGYSVSREKKERFSLILESASTNQTSMYLCASRLGRPGELFFGEGSRLTVL.

Only a few counts were recorded for this clonotype. The rearrangement uses TRBV20-1 and TRBJ1-1, with 10 bases aligning to TRBD1. The CDR3 runs 15 residues. The ends lost 6 bases at V and 1 base at J; junction bases unmatched: 8. The germline V gene has CDR1 DFQATT and CDR2 SNEGSKA (reference sequence). The CDR3 coding sequence is TGCAGTGCCCCTGACAGGGGGCGTTCGAACACTGAAGCTTTCTTT. It specifies CSAPDRGRSNTEAFF.

This chain links TRBV6-2 or TRBV6-3 with TRBJ2-3; tentative D call: TRBD1 (6 bases). The ends were cut back, 2 bases at V and 5 bases at J, with 8 bases in the middle. The CDR3 has 13 residues. Per the germline V gene, CDR1 is MNHEY and CDR2 is SVGEGT. CDR3 bases: TGTGCCAGCAGTTACAGGGACAAAGATACGCAGTATTTT. Amino acid sequence: CASSYRDKDTQYF.

This clonotype showed up many times. The CDR3 nucleotides read TGTGCCAGCAGTTTATCTGATCTGGTCCTAAACACTGAAGCTTTCTTT. It codes for CASSLSDLVLNTEAFF. This rearrangement joins TRBV28 to TRBJ1-1; D gene uncertain. V lost 1 base, J lost 2 bases, and 14 bases lay in between. The CDR3 is 16 residues long. Per germline, CDR1 MDHEN and CDR2 SYDVKM.

V usage is TRBV6-1 and J usage is TRBJ1-2, with TRBD1 as a possible D gene (6 bases). The CDR3 has 15 residues. The V end lost 6 bases, the J end lost 4 bases, and 18 bases lay between the germline ends. Germline-derived CDR1 and CDR2 are MNHNS and SASEGT. CDR3 nucleotide sequence: TGTGCCAGCAGGCGTGTGGGGGGGCATGGCTATGGCTACACCTTC. This gives the protein CASRRVGGHGYGYTF.

This clonotype was seen a few times. The chain employs TRBV10-3 and TRBJ1-6; D gene unclear. Germline V gene lookup returns CDR1 ENHRY and CDR2 SYGVKD. This CDR3 is 15 amino acids long. CDR3 DNA: TGTGCGGCGGCCGCGGCCCCCACATATAATTCACCCCTCCACTTT. It is translated as CAAAAAPTYNSPLHF.

This clonotype came up a few times. The V gene is TRBV6-1, the J gene TRBJ1-1; perhaps TRBD1 as D (5 bases). Germline loops: CDR1 MNHNS, CDR2 SASEGT. The germline V and J ends were trimmed by 8 bases and 3 bases, with 13 bases remaining between them. The CDR3 is 13 residues long. The CDR3 spells CASGGGHYTEAFF. CDR3 DNA: TGTGCCAGCGGGGGGGGTCACTACACTGAAGCTTTCTTT.

In its sample, this clonotype was seen many times. The V gene is TRBV9, the J gene TRBJ2-2, with D unclear. Trimming took 0 bases from V and 0 from J, leaving 9 bases between them. The germline V gene has CDR1 SGDLS and CDR2 YYNGEE. The CDR3 has 16 amino acids. The DNA for the CDR3 is TGTGCCAGCAGCGTAGGTATTACTGCGAACACCGGGGAGCTGTTTTTT. Protein: CASSVGITANTGELFF.

In regard to this clonotype: A read error may be the cause here, since a much bigger clone is one base away. CDR3: CASSLARRVNIKYF. The CDR3 DNA reads as TGTGCCAGCAGTTTAGCGCGGAGGGTTAACATTAAGTACTTC. The chain joins TRBV12-3 or TRBV12-4 to TRBJ2-4, with D perhaps matching TRBD2 (6 bases). This CDR3 comprises 14 residues.

The CDR3 nucleotides are TGTGCCACCGGGAGTGCTGGGACTGAAGCTTTCTTT. Its translation: CATGSAGTEAFF. The rearrangement uses TRBV24-1 and TRBJ1-1; no reliable D call. The germline CDR1 and CDR2 sequences are KGHDR and SFDVKD. The CDR3 is made up of 12 amino acids. The V and J ends lost 9 bases and 5 bases respectively, with 12 bases between them.

Here the CDR3 reads CASSPGTGGLSGYTF. CDR3 coding DNA: TGTGCCAGCAGTCCCGGGACAGGGGGCCTTAGTGGCTACACCTTC. The gene calls are TRBV6-1 and TRBJ1-2; 12 nucleotides match TRBD1. This CDR3 has 15 residues. V shed 5 bases, J shed 7 bases, and the junction held 8 bases outside the gene matches. Germline V gene data show CDR1 as MNHNS and CDR2 as SASEGT.

V and J are TRBV10-3 and TRBJ2-5, with D hard to call. Trimming stripped 2 bases from V and 3 bases from J, with 4 bases between. Per germline, CDR1 ENHRY and CDR2 SYGVKD. This CDR3 comprises 12 residues. The CDR3 sequence: CAISEREETQYF. CDR3 nucleotide sequence: TGTGCCATCAGTGAGCGGGAAGAGACCCAGTACTTC.

This clonotype was detected ten times or more. One end of the junction is discordant with germline, which a read error may explain. This sequence joins TRBV2 and TRBJ1-1; 8 nucleotides line up with TRBD1. CDR3 length: 13 amino acids. CDR1 is SNHLY, CDR2 FYNNEI, per germline. The DNA for the CDR3 is TGTGCCAGCAGGAACAGGGGGAACGCTGAAGCTTTCTTT. This codes for CASRNRGNAEAFF.

A few counts support this clonotype. J is TRBJ2-5 and V is TRBV11-3; 7 bases match TRBD1. The germline V gene has CDR1 SGHNT and CDR2 YENEEA. V lost 4 bases, J lost 4 bases, and 6 bases stayed unmatched. CDR3 length equals 14 residues. The DNA of the CDR3 is TGTGCCAGCAGCTCTACCAGGGGGACAGAGACCCAGTACTTC. Protein product: CASSSTRGTETQYF. Variable domain in full (rest from reference TRBV11-3 and TRBJ2-5): EAGVVQSPRYKIIEKKQPVAFWCNPISGHNTLYWYLQNLGQGPELLIRYENEEAVDDSQLPKDRFSAERLKGVDSTLKIQPAELGDSAVYLCASSSTRGTETQYFGPGTRLLVL.

A few counts support this clonotype. Here the CDR3 DNA reads TGCAGCGTGGGAGACAAAAACACCGGGGAGCTGTTTTTT. Translating it yields CSVGDKNTGELFF. The V and J genes are TRBV29-1 and TRBJ2-2; a weak D match, TRBD2 (5 bases). V gave up 6 bases and J gave up 2 bases, with 10 bases separating them. The CDR3 is 13 residues long. Germline assignment: CDR1 SQVTM and CDR2 ANQGSEA.

This clonotype was observed at least ten times. The chain carries TRBV20-1 and TRBJ1-1; D is unresolved. Between the trimmed V and J ends, which lost 0 bases and 7 bases, there was a span of 9 bases. Germline CDR1 reads DFQATT; CDR2 reads SNEGSKA (reference sequence). The CDR3 has 12 amino acids. The CDR3 region has the DNA TGCAGTGCTAGAGATGGTCGGATTGAAGCTTTCTTT. Its protein product is CSARDGRIEAFF.

The chain combines TRBV28 with TRBJ2-5, with D possibly matching TRBD2 (6 bases). V was cut by 5 bases and J by 4 bases, with 17 bases left in between. CDR3 length: 15 residues. The germline V gene encodes CDR1 MDHEN and CDR2 SYDVKM. The CDR3 reads CASSPPREPGETQYF. The CDR3 region has the DNA TGTGCCAGCAGTCCACCACGGGAGCCGGGAGAGACCCAGTACTTC. The whole variable domain, remainder taken from reference TRBV28 and TRBJ2-5, is DVKVTQSSRYLVKRTGEKVFLECVQDMDHENMFWYRQDPGLGLRLIYFSYDVKMKEKGDIPEGYSVSREKKERFSLILESASTNQTSMYLCASSPPREPGETQYFGPGTRLLVL.

The rearrangement uses TRBV19 and TRBJ2-2; a possible D gene is TRBD1 (7 bases). With 5 bases removed from V and 4 bases from J, the gap between germline ends came to 14 bases. This CDR3 comprises 15 residues. Germline V gives CDR1 LNHDA, CDR2 SQIVND (reference sequence). The CDR3 region has the DNA TGTGCCAGTAGTTACAGGGGACTCACCACCGGGGAGCTGTTTTTT. This translates into CASSYRGLTTGELFF. The full variable domain, rest sourced from reference TRBV19 and TRBJ2-2, is DGGITQSPKYLFRKEGQNVTLSCEQNLNHDAMYWYRQDPGQGLRLIYYSQIVNDFQKGDIAEGYSVSREKKESFPLTVTSAQKNPTAFYLCASSYRGLTTGELFFGEGSRLTVL.

This clonotype was picked up many times. One end of the junction is discordant with germline, which a read error may explain. The gene calls are TRBV13 and TRBJ2-2; D might be TRBD1 (5 bases). This CDR3 is built from 14 residues. CDR1 and CDR2 (germline): PRHDT, FYEKMQ (reference sequence). This chain's CDR3 is CATSDSIRTGELFF. The CDR3 nucleotides read TGTGCCACCAGCGACAGTATCCGCACCGGGGAGCTGTTTTTT.

This chain uses TRBV5-1 with TRBJ1-6; 7 positions agree with TRBD1. The germline gives CDR1 SGHRS, CDR2 YFSETQ. The V gene end was trimmed by 4 bases and the J gene end by 6 bases; junction bases not matched to a gene: 7. The CDR3 totals 15 residues. The CDR3 sequence: CASSLGTVGNSPLHF. The CDR3 DNA reads TGCGCCAGCAGCCTGGGGACAGTCGGTAATTCACCCCTCCACTTT.